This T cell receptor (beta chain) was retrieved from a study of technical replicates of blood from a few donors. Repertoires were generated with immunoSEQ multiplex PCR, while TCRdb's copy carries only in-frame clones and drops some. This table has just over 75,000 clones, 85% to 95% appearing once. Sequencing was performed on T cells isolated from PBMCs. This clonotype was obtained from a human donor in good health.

Written as DNA, the CDR3 is TGCGCCAGCAGCCAAGATCAGTCGGCCTACTATAGCAATCAGCCCCAGCATTTT. This encodes CASSQDQSAYYSNQPQHF. This rearrangement joins TRBV4-1 to TRBJ1-5; D remains ambiguous. V lost 0 bases and J lost 0, with 15 bases in between. This CDR3 region has 18 residues. Looked up from germline, CDR1 is MGHRA and CDR2 is YSYEKL.